This TCR beta chain was retrieved from a study of T cells after yellow fever vaccination. General study points: FACS-sorted repertoires could contain abundant clonotypes contaminating from the bulk population. In post-booster samples, most primary-vaccination clones reappeared (around 95% CD4, 70% to 90% CD8).

The authors made TCR cDNA by 5'RACE template switching, adding a universal primer site and UMIs. TCRdb re-analysed the 5' RACE reads in MiXCR, keeping a single row per CDR3 protein. The repertoire has approximately 70,000 distinct CDR3 sequences, more than 6.5% of them found once; the top ten carry around a third. This clonotype was counted ten times or more. Its specificity is unknown. From germline, CDR1 is MDHEN and CDR2 SYDVKM. The V end was cut by 3 bases, the J end by 5 bases, with 16 bases between. The CDR3 is 15 residues long. This specimen was CD8+ T cells sorted from PBMCs, taken about 49 days after the first yellow fever vaccination. The genes are TRBV28 and TRBJ1-2; D possibly corresponds to TRBD1 (5 bases). This receptor was taken from a man aged 18 to 29 who received the YFV17D yellow fever vaccine. The CDR3 sequence: CASSFAEGVRYGYTF. The CDR3 coding sequence is TGTGCCAGCAGTTTCGCTGAAGGGGTTAGATATGGCTACACCTTC.